The 28 T cell receptor beta chains below all came from one sample that was sequenced in a study of T cell responses to AZD1222 COVID-19 vaccine (dated by TCRdb to about 2021). Receptor libraries were prepared by the immunoSEQ multiplex PCR assay. The source is immuneACCESS, and TCRdb retained only in-frame sequences with V and J called. Part of the clones is not carried over; for the studies checked, unresolved V genes explain less than half of this, and the remainder is unexplained. The sample has about 97,000 clones on record, roughly 80% of them singletons. More than 15% of the sample is in the top ten clones. The time point tag for this specimen amounts to: baseline before first vaccination. Specimen: peripheral blood, collected on day 0 of AZD1222 vaccination. Receptors originate from an adult in good health.

The J gene is TRBJ2-2, the V gene TRBV7-6; no clear D gene. CDR1 and CDR2 from the germline V gene are SGHVS and FNYEAQ. Trimming removed 6 bases at V and 5 bases at J, with 10 bases between. This CDR3 contains 13 residues. The CDR3 nucleotides are TGTGCCAGCAGTTCTAGTAGAACCGGGGAGCTGTTTTTT. Protein product: CASSSSRTGELFF.

This chain links TRBV7-2 with TRBJ1-4; TRBD1 might be the D (5 bases). This CDR3 has 13 amino acids. V lost 10 bases and J 11 bases, leaving 20 bases between the germline ends. Germline loops: CDR1 SGHTA, CDR2 FQGNSA. The CDR3 bases are TGTGCCACCACGTCCCAGGGATCGGCCAAACTGTTTTTT. This encodes CATTSQGSAKLFF.

In nucleotides, the CDR3 is TGTGCCAGCAGCTCCGGGTGGGGCGACAATCAGCCCCAGCATTTT. Its translation is CASSSGWGDNQPQHF. The rearrangement joins TRBV7-6 to TRBJ1-5; D might be TRBD1 (5 bases). This CDR3 comprises 15 residues. Trimming pared 4 bases from V and 3 bases from J, leaving 13 bases between. Germline CDR1 is SGHVS and CDR2 is FNYEAQ.

This clone appeared once. Written as DNA, the CDR3 is TGTGCCAGCTCACCCCGACTGTCAGATACGCAGTATTTT. Translation gives CASSPRLSDTQYF. This rearrangement joins TRBV18 to TRBJ2-3; no definite D call. CDR1 is KGHSH, CDR2 LQKENI, per germline. Trimming removed 3 bases from V and 4 bases from J, with 8 bases in between. The CDR3 consists of 13 residues. Full variable domain (remainder filled in from reference TRBV18 and TRBJ2-3): NAGVMQNPRHLVRRRGQEARLRCSPMKGHSHVYWYRQLPEEGLKFMVYLQKENIIDESGMPKERFSAEFPKEGPSILRIQQVVRGDSAAYFCASSPRLSDTQYFGPGTRLTVL.

The CDR3 protein is CASSQPRQTNTGELFF. DNA for the CDR3: TGTGCCAGCAGCCAACCCAGGCAGACAAACACCGGGGAGCTGTTTTTT. This chain uses TRBV3-1 (or the pseudogene TRBV3-2) with TRBJ2-2; D is undetermined. CDR1 is LGHDT, CDR2 YNNKEL, per germline (reference sequence). The CDR3 length is 16 residues. The V and J ends lost 2 bases and 2 bases respectively, with 12 bases between them.

The genes are TRBV20-1 and TRBJ1-1; no definite D call. Germline-derived CDR1 and CDR2 are DFQATT and SNEGSKA (reference sequence). The V end was cut by 6 bases, the J end by 4 bases, with 9 bases between. This CDR3 is built from 11 residues. CDR3 sequence reads: CSARRTTEAFF. For the CDR3, the DNA is TGCAGTGCCAGACGAACCACTGAAGCTTTCTTT.

The genes are TRBV23-1 and TRBJ1-1; D not certain. TRBV23-1 is known as an ORF, though its function is uncertain. The CDR3 is 14 residues long. V dropped 5 bases and J dropped 4 bases, with 14 bases sitting between them. CDR3 residues: CASSSGQLFTEAFF. The CDR3 DNA reads as TGCGCCAGCAGTTCCGGGCAGTTGTTCACTGAAGCTTTCTTT.

The chain employs TRBV28 and TRBJ2-2, with TRBD1 matching over 11 bases. The germline gives CDR1 MDHEN, CDR2 SYDVKM. The V and J ends lost 3 bases and 6 bases, in that order; junction bases with no gene match: 3. CDR3 length equals 15 residues. The CDR3 here is CASSLGTGGPGELFF. The CDR3 bases are TGTGCCAGCAGTTTGGGGACAGGGGGACCCGGGGAGCTGTTTTTT.

The chain employs TRBV7-2 and TRBJ1-4, with D perhaps matching TRBD1 (6 bases). Germline V gene data show CDR1 as SGHTA and CDR2 as FQGNSA. The CDR3 extends over 15 amino acids. Trimming pared 5 bases from V and 8 bases from J, leaving 18 bases between. This CDR3 is CASSLQGIVGEKLFF. CDR3 DNA sequence: TGTGCCAGCAGCCTTCAGGGGATAGTAGGAGAAAAACTGTTTTTT.

V gene TRBV3-1 (or the pseudogene TRBV3-2) combines with J gene TRBJ2-2; D call uncertain. The CDR3 has 12 residues. Looked up from germline, CDR1 is LGHDT and CDR2 is YNNKEL (reference sequence). V was pared by 4 bases and J by 6 bases, with 6 bases between. The CDR3 loop is CASSPAAGELFF. The CDR3 DNA reads TGTGCCAGCAGCCCCGCGGCCGGGGAGCTGTTTTTT.

V is TRBV5-1 and J is TRBJ1-6; D possibly corresponds to TRBD1 (5 bases). CDR1 and CDR2 (germline): SGHRS, YFSETQ. The CDR3 covers 15 residues. Between the trimmed V and J ends, which lost 5 bases and 5 bases, there was a span of 14 bases. CDR3 in DNA: TGCGCCAGCAGGGTCTCAGGGAATGATAATTCACCCCTCCACTTT. Amino acids: CASRVSGNDNSPLHF.

The chain combines TRBV3-1 (or the pseudogene TRBV3-2) with TRBJ2-3, with D possibly called TRBD1 or TRBD2 (6 bases each). Germline V CDR1 and CDR2: LGHDT, YNNKEL (reference sequence). Trimming cost V 3 bases and J 4 bases, with 8 bases left between them. The CDR3 is 13 residues long. The CDR3 DNA sequence: TGTGCCAGCAGCCACGGGGGCCCAGATACGCAGTATTTT. Protein product: CASSHGGPDTQYF.

The chain is built from TRBV2 and TRBJ2-6; D unclear. Between the trimmed V and J ends, which lost 5 bases and 0 bases, there was a span of 5 bases. This CDR3 is built from 14 residues. From germline, CDR1 is SNHLY and CDR2 FYNNEI. Here the CDR3 DNA reads TGTGCCAGCAGTAGCAGCTCTGGGGCCAACGTCCTGACTTTC. Residues: CASSSSSGANVLTF.

The J gene is TRBJ1-2, the V gene TRBV6-5; D is undetermined. The V end was cut by 5 bases, the J end by 3 bases, with 16 bases between. Germline V gene data show CDR1 as MNHEY and CDR2 as SVGAGI. This CDR3 spans 15 amino acids. The CDR3 coding sequence is TGTGCCAGCAGTCCTTGGGGAAAGGACCACTATGGCTACACCTTC. Its translation: CASSPWGKDHYGYTF.

The chain employs TRBV6-6 and TRBJ2-1; D is uncertain. V lost 4 bases, J lost 8 bases, and 6 bases lay in between. The CDR3 runs to 11 residues. Germline loops: CDR1 MNHNY, CDR2 SVGAGI (reference sequence). CDR3 in DNA: TGTGCCAGCAGTTCCGGGTATGAGCAGTTCTTC. It yields the protein CASSSGYEQFF.

The rearrangement joins TRBV5-4 to TRBJ2-1; possible D gene TRBD2, 5 bases. Per germline, CDR1 SGHNT and CDR2 YYREEE (reference sequence). V was pared by 0 bases and J by 2 bases, with 12 bases between. This CDR3 spans 16 amino acids. CDR3: CASSLAGGGPYNEQFF. The DNA of the CDR3 is TGTGCCAGCAGCTTGGCTGGAGGAGGCCCCTACAATGAGCAGTTCTTC.

The genes are TRBV4-2 and TRBJ2-6; D remains ambiguous. The CDR3 covers 15 residues. V lost 1 base and J lost 0, with 4 bases in between. Germline V gene sequence: CDR1 LGHNA, CDR2 YNFKEQ. CDR3 protein: CASSQAPSGANVLTF. The CDR3, as DNA: TGTGCCAGCAGCCAAGCTCCCTCTGGGGCCAACGTCCTGACTTTC.

This chain connects TRBV28 to TRBJ1-2; D not certain. Deletions cut 5 bases from V and 5 bases from J, with 9 bases between. The V gene's germline CDR1 is MDHEN and CDR2 SYDVKM. The CDR3 has 12 amino acids. CDR3 DNA sequence: TGTGCCAGCAGTGATGTATCTTATGGCTACACCTTC. Its protein is CASSDVSYGYTF.

This sequence joins TRBV10-3 and TRBJ2-7; D is perhaps TRBD1 or TRBD2 (5 bases each). Germline CDR1 ENHRY, CDR2 SYGVKD. The CDR3 is made up of 14 amino acids. V was clipped by 10 bases and J by 0 bases, with 16 bases between them. The CDR3 nucleotides read TGTGCCACGCTAACCGGGACGGCCTCCTACGAGCAGTACTTC. Translated: CATLTGTASYEQYF.

The V gene is TRBV9, the J gene TRBJ2-7, with 7 bases that match TRBD2. Germline trimming cut 2 bases from V and 0 bases from J; bases unmatched to any gene: 2. Per the germline V gene, CDR1 is SGDLS and CDR2 is YYNGEE. The CDR3 length is 14 residues. CDR3 in amino acids: CASSVGGSSYEQYF. The CDR3 coding sequence is TGTGCCAGCAGCGTGGGCGGGAGCTCCTACGAGCAGTACTTC.

The V call is TRBV5-1, the J call TRBJ2-3; TRBD2 agrees at 9 bases. The CDR3 length is 18 residues. Germline values: CDR1 SGHRS, CDR2 YFSETQ. Unmatched junction bases numbered 10, after V lost 0 bases and J lost 2 bases. The CDR3 spells CASSLGRSSGALTDTQYF. DNA for the CDR3: TGCGCCAGCAGCTTGGGTAGGTCTAGCGGGGCCCTCACAGATACGCAGTATTTT.

The DNA of the CDR3 is TGCGCCAGCAGCTTGGAGAGTAGCGGAGGGGATGAGCAGTTCTTC. Translated, it gives CASSLESSGGDEQFF. The chain carries TRBV5-1 and TRBJ2-1, with TRBD2 as a possible D gene (6 bases). This CDR3 spans 15 amino acids. Germline CDR1 SGHRS, CDR2 YFSETQ. With 0 bases removed from V and 8 bases from J, the gap between germline ends came to 15 bases.

This clone was seen a handful of times. The chain carries TRBV6-6 and TRBJ1-1; 8 bases agree with TRBD1. Germline V gives CDR1 MNHNY, CDR2 SVGAGI (reference sequence). V lost 7 bases and J lost 4; bases outside the gene matches: 8. The CDR3 runs 14 residues. DNA of the CDR3: TGTGCCAGCATAACACAGGGGGGGATCACTGAAGCTTTCTTT. It is translated as CASITQGGITEAFF.

The genes are TRBV5-4 and TRBJ1-1; 8 positions match TRBD1. Germline V gene lookup returns CDR1 SGHNT and CDR2 YYREEE (reference sequence). This CDR3 contains 16 residues. J was trimmed by 1 base and V by 0 bases; bases with no gene match: 5. The CDR3 DNA is TGTGCCAGCAGCTTGGCCAGGGGGCGCAGGAACACTGAAGCTTTCTTT. It yields the protein CASSLARGRRNTEAFF.

V usage is TRBV7-8 and J usage is TRBJ1-5, with D possibly being TRBD1 (6 bases). With 5 bases removed from V and 7 bases from J, the gap between germline ends came to 12 bases. Germline loops: CDR1 SGHVS, CDR2 FQNEAQ. The CDR3 loop spans 13 amino acids. The CDR3 sequence is CASSTRGLQPQHF. The CDR3 bases are TGTGCCAGCAGCACCAGGGGATTGCAGCCCCAGCATTTT.

This sequence joins TRBV19 and TRBJ1-5; a possible D gene is TRBD1 (5 bases). The germline CDR1 and CDR2 sequences are LNHDA and SQIVND (reference sequence). V was pared by 4 bases and J by 5 bases, with 9 bases between. The CDR3 sequence is 13 residues long. For the CDR3, the DNA is TGTGCCAGTAGTAGGATGGGGGATCAGCCCCAGCATTTT. The encoded protein is CASSRMGDQPQHF.

This clone was seen only a few times. V gene TRBV6-4 combines with J gene TRBJ1-6, with D unresolved. There are 13 residues in the CDR3. Germline V gene data show CDR1 as MRHNA and CDR2 as SNTAGT. V lost 4 bases to trimming and J lost 8 bases, with 9 bases between them. CDR3 coding DNA: TGTGCCAGCAGTGTTCGGTTGGATTCACCCCTCCACTTT. Its translation is CASSVRLDSPLHF.

The V call is TRBV18, the J call TRBJ1-5; tentatively, D is TRBD1 (5 bases). This CDR3 spans 14 amino acids. Germline values: CDR1 KGHSH, CDR2 LQKENI. The V gene lost 2 bases and the J gene lost 4 bases, with 9 bases spanning the gap. CDR3 region: CASSPMTENQPQHF. The DNA for the CDR3 is TGTGCCAGCTCACCAATGACAGAGAATCAGCCCCAGCATTTT.